Listed below are T cell receptor beta chains from one sample, sequenced in a study of blood T cell repertoires in COVID-19. Some clones are missing from TCRdb's copy, which holds only in-frame ones; the method was immunoSEQ multiplex PCR. The table shows around 250,000 clones, with 89% occurring only once. Sequencing was performed on peripheral blood. The receptors originated from a middle-aged woman who had recovered from COVID-19. The CDR3 runs from the conserved cysteine through the conserved F or W. D genes are given only for firm matches. Only part of the rows carry a size: once, few, many, or a class if the clone is expanded.

v_call,cdr3_length,clone_size,d_call,j_call,cdr3_aa,cdr3_nt
TRBV29-1,11,-,-,TRBJ2-7,CSVASSYEQYF,TGCAGCGTTGCGAGTTCCTACGAGCAGTACTTC
TRBV7-3,14,once,-,TRBJ2-3,CASSLRVPSDTQYF,TGTGCCAGCAGCTTACGCGTCCCCTCGGATACGCAGTATTTT
TRBV7-8,15,-,TRBD2,TRBJ2-2,CASSRSGTSPGELFF,TGTGCCAGCAGCCGCTCGGGGACTAGCCCCGGGGAGCTGTTTTTT
TRBV5-4,16,-,TRBD2,TRBJ2-1,CASSPWGTSGSSEQFF,TGTGCCAGCAGTCCATGGGGGACTAGCGGGAGTAGTGAGCAGTTCTTC
TRBV5-1,14,-,TRBD2,TRBJ2-1,CASSFSGRGNEQFF,TGCGCCAGCAGCTTTAGCGGGAGAGGAAATGAGCAGTTCTTC
TRBV15,13,once,-,TRBJ1-1,CATSRAVNTEAFF,TGTGCCACCAGCAGAGCCGTCAACACTGAAGCTTTCTTT
TRBV24-1,16,-,-,TRBJ2-5,CATSDLESGSQETQYF,TGTGCCACCAGTGATTTGGAGTCGGGGTCCCAAGAGACCCAGTACTTC
TRBV7-2,15,-,-,TRBJ2-5,CASSVPPGAQETQYF,TGTGCCAGCAGCGTACCCCCAGGGGCACAAGAGACCCAGTACTTC
TRBV19,14,-,TRBD2,TRBJ2-7,CASRSSGISYEQYF,TGTGCCAGTAGATCTAGCGGCATCTCCTACGAGCAGTACTTC
TRBV5-4,16,once,TRBD2,TRBJ2-3,CASSLDGGSYTDTQYF,TGTGCCAGCAGCTTGGACGGCGGGAGTTACACAGATACGCAGTATTTT
TRBV5-6,15,-,-,TRBJ2-1,CASSLGSPSYNEQFF,TGTGCCAGCAGCTTGGGCAGTCCCTCATACAATGAGCAGTTCTTC
TRBV25-1,16,-,-,TRBJ1-2,CASSEIGQTTNYGYTF,TGTGCCAGCAGTGAGATCGGACAGACAACTAACTATGGCTACACCTTC
TRBV5-1,17,many,-,TRBJ1-3,CASSLNMGVSSGNTIYF,TGCGCCAGCAGCTTGAATATGGGAGTGAGCTCTGGAAACACCATATATTTT
TRBV30,15,-,TRBD2,TRBJ2-7,CAWSVRSGWDYEQYF,TGTGCCTGGAGTGTACGTAGCGGGTGGGACTACGAGCAGTACTTC
TRBV5-1,15,-,-,TRBJ1-2,CASSSAGDTNYGYTF,TGCGCCAGCAGCTCGGCCGGCGACACCAACTATGGCTACACCTTC
TRBV7-2,16,-,-,TRBJ1-4,CASSLRQAGTNEKLFF,TGTGCCAGCAGCCTAAGACAGGCAGGAACTAATGAAAAACTGTTTTTT
TRBV2,15,-,TRBD2,TRBJ2-3,CASSEAGWGGDTQYF,TGTGCCAGCAGTGAAGCAGGTTGGGGGGGTGATACGCAGTATTTT
TRBV6-5,14,-,TRBD1,TRBJ2-5,CASSAGTGQETQYF,TGTGCCAGCAGCGCCGGGACAGGGCAAGAGACCCAGTACTTC
TRBV7-2,13,-,-,TRBJ2-3,CASSPTRGDTQYF,TGTGCCAGCAGCCCCACGCGAGGAGATACGCAGTATTTT
TRBV19,16,-,TRBD1,TRBJ1-5,CASSIWDRGNNQPQHF,TGTGCCAGTAGTATATGGGACAGGGGGAACAATCAGCCCCAGCATTTT
TRBV7-9,14,-,TRBD1,TRBJ2-7,CASSRGTGGYEQYF,TGTGCCAGCAGCCGGGGGACAGGGGGCTACGAGCAGTACTTC
TRBV18,17,-,TRBD2,TRBJ2-1,CASSPKGLAESYNEQFF,TGTGCCAGCTCACCAAAGGGACTAGCGGAGTCCTACAATGAGCAGTTCTTC
TRBV2,15,-,-,TRBJ2-2,CASSELGANTGELFF,TGTGCCAGCAGTGAACTAGGGGCGAACACCGGGGAGCTGTTTTTT
TRBV5-8,15,-,-,TRBJ1-5,CASSLDPGSNQPQHF,TGTGCCAGCAGCTTGGACCCGGGGAGCAATCAGCCCCAGCATTTT
TRBV7-9,14,-,-,TRBJ2-5,CASSLAGGAETQYF,TGTGCCAGCAGCTTAGCAGGCGGGGCCGAGACCCAGTACTTC
TRBV9,16,-,TRBD2,TRBJ2-3,CASSVTAGGHTDTQYF,TGTGCCAGCAGCGTAACAGCGGGAGGGCACACAGATACGCAGTATTTT
TRBV28,16,-,TRBD1,TRBJ2-5,CASSLGGTGGQETQYF,TGTGCCAGCAGTTTAGGTGGGACAGGCGGCCAAGAGACCCAGTACTTC
TRBV6-5,14,-,-,TRBJ1-1,CASSYSPGDVEAFF,TGTGCCAGCAGTTACTCTCCGGGGGACGTTGAAGCTTTCTTT
TRBV19,15,-,-,TRBJ2-7,CASSRTVGGIYEQYF,TGTGCCAGTAGCCGAACGGTGGGCGGGATCTACGAGCAGTACTTC
TRBV7-9,13,-,-,TRBJ2-1,CASSSTSYNEQFF,TGTGCCAGCAGCTCGACTAGTTACAATGAGCAGTTCTTC
TRBV11-2,15,-,TRBD1,TRBJ1-6,CASSRATAGGSPLHF,TGTGCCAGCAGCCGGGCGACGGCAGGGGGTTCACCCCTCCACTTT
TRBV9,14,-,TRBD2,TRBJ2-1,CASTVSGEYNEQFF,TGTGCCAGCACCGTTAGCGGGGAATACAATGAGCAGTTCTTC
TRBV27,13,-,-,TRBJ1-1,CASSLSGVTEAFF,TGTGCCAGCAGTTTGTCCGGGGTCACTGAAGCTTTCTTT
TRBV6-5,14,-,-,TRBJ1-1,CASSYLDKYTEAFF,TGTGCCAGCAGTTACTTGGACAAGTACACTGAAGCTTTCTTT
TRBV10-3,15,-,-,TRBJ2-3,CAISEWGSITDTQYF,TGTGCCATCAGTGAGTGGGGCTCTATCACAGATACGCAGTATTTT
TRBV18,16,-,-,TRBJ2-2,CASSPNRFSNTGELFF,TGTGCCAGCTCGCCGAACAGGTTTTCGAACACCGGGGAGCTGTTTTTT
TRBV7-9,17,-,-,TRBJ2-5,CASSSPSPRVDEETQYF,TGTGCCAGCAGCTCCCCCTCGCCGAGGGTTGATGAGGAGACCCAGTACTTC
TRBV3-1/TRBV3-2,15,-,-,TRBJ2-5,CASSERGTLQETQYF,TGTGCCAGCAGCGAAAGGGGGACGTTACAAGAGACCCAGTACTTC
TRBV13,16,-,-,TRBJ2-1,CASSLEGEGTYNEQFF,TGTGCCAGCAGCTTAGAAGGTGAGGGAACCTACAATGAGCAGTTCTTC
TRBV4-1,11,few,-,TRBJ1-1,CASSQASEAFF,TGCGCCAGCAGCCAAGCTTCTGAAGCTTTCTTT
TRBV24-1,14,once,-,TRBJ1-5,CATGGSGRDQPQHF,TGTGCCACCGGGGGGTCGGGGCGGGATCAGCCCCAGCATTTT
TRBV7-9,15,-,TRBD1,TRBJ2-2,CASSLRTGDTGELFF,TGTGCCAGCAGCCTGAGGACAGGGGACACCGGGGAGCTGTTTTTT